The 27 T cell receptor delta chains presented below share a single source sample, sequenced in a study of gamma-delta chains in newborns, infants, children. TCRdb re-identified clones in the reads via CATT. The repertoire consists of more than 7,500 delta-chain clones, with under 25% occurring once and the leading ten covering approximately 4.8%. Input material: blood. The receptor source for this set is a child who was a newborn, infant or young child, either healthy, febrile or measles-vaccinated (not recorded which).

Details on this clone: A much larger clone differs by one base, so this may be a read error. Other DNA sequences within the sample encode an identical CDR3. V usage is TRDV2 and J usage is TRDJ1, with 7 bases fitting TRDD3. V dropped 3 bases and J dropped 6; count of bases not matched to a gene: 12. Germline-derived CDR1 and CDR2 are GEAIGNYY and EKD. The CDR3 is 15 amino acids. CDR3 DNA sequence: TGTGCCTGTGACGGGCTGGTTGGGGGAAGGCATAAACTCATCTTT. Translating gives CACDGLVGGRHKLIF.

About this clone: Additional DNA sequences in this sample encode the identical CDR3. The chain is built from TRDV2 and TRDJ3, with 7 positions matching TRDD3. This CDR3 has 18 amino acids. The V and J ends lost 0 bases and 0 bases, in that order; junction bases with no gene match: 4. Germline CDR1 reads GEAIGNYY; CDR2 reads EKD. The CDR3 DNA reads as TGTGCCTGTGACACCGTCGGGGATAGCTCCTGGGACACCCGACAGATGTTTTTC. It specifies CACDTVGDSSWDTRQMFF.

Details on this clone: Germline and junction disagree at one end, which may indicate a read error. The CDR3 protein is CAFDTREGETIQTDNIIF. DNA of the CDR3: TGTGCCTTTGACACGCGCGAGGGGGAGACGATCCAAACCGATAATATCATCTTT. V and J are TRDV2 and TRDJ1; D possibly corresponds to TRDD3 (6 bases). CDR1 and CDR2 from the germline V gene are GEAIGNYY and EKD. The CDR3 sequence is 18 residues long.

This clone turned up a few times. This sequence may be a read error, since a much larger clone differs from it by one base. V is TRDV1 and J is TRDJ1; unclear D gene. This CDR3 spans 16 amino acids. The germline CDR1 and CDR2 sequences are TSWWSYY and QGS. The DNA of the CDR3 is TGTGCTCTTGGGGAACTAGTAAACGGGCACACCGATAAACCCATCTTT. Protein sequence: CALGELVNGHTDKPIF.

This chain connects TRDV2 to TRDJ1; D tentatively fits TRDD1 or TRDD3 (6 bases each). Per germline, CDR1 GEAIGNYY and CDR2 EKD. Trimming cost V 0 bases and J 0 bases, with 28 bases left between them. The CDR3 consists of 21 residues. The CDR3: CACDTVGIGDGRNKYTDKLIF. The CDR3 DNA reads as TGTGCCTGTGACACCGTAGGTATAGGGGATGGGCGAAATAAGTACACCGATAAACTCATCTTT.

In its sample, this clone was seen a few times. The V and J genes are TRDV2 and TRDJ3, with 8 bases fitting TRDD3. Trimming took 0 bases from V and 5 from J; bases not matched to a gene: 5. Germline V CDR1 and CDR2: GEAIGNYY, EKD. The CDR3 loop spans 17 amino acids. Here the CDR3 reads CACDTGGYSRDTRQMFF. DNA of the CDR3: TGTGCCTGTGACACCGGGGGATATAGCCGGGACACCCGACAGATGTTTTTC.

The sample holds a few counts of this clone. This chain joins TRDV2 and TRDJ1, with 10 bases matching TRDD3. V lost 0 bases, J lost 0 bases, and 9 bases stayed unmatched. From germline, CDR1 is GEAIGNYY and CDR2 EKD. There are 18 residues in the CDR3. In nucleotides, the CDR3 is TGTGCCTGTGACACCATTCCTACGACTGGGGGATACACCGATAAACTCATCTTT. It yields the protein CACDTIPTTGGYTDKLIF.

In regard to this clone: A read error may produce the germline difference seen at one junction end. The gene calls are TRDV2 and TRDJ1; TRDD3 aligns across 11 bases. This CDR3 comprises 20 residues. Germline CDR1 GEAIGNYY, CDR2 EKD. CDR3 protein: CACDTLQPTVLGDKTDKIIF. The CDR3 nucleotides read TGTGCCTGTGACACTCTTCAGCCCACCGTACTGGGGGATAAAACCGATAAAATCATCTTT.

This clone appeared a few times. The V call is TRDV2, the J call TRDJ1; 11 bases fit TRDD3. This CDR3 has 18 amino acids. The germline V gene encodes CDR1 GEAIGNYY and CDR2 EKD. V lost 3 bases to trimming and J lost 0 bases; unmatched junction nucleotides: 11. The CDR3 region has the DNA TGTGCCTGTGACGCTGTACTGGGGGATAACGTTAACACCGATAAACTCATCTTT. It codes for CACDAVLGDNVNTDKLIF.

This clone was detected only a few times. In the same sample, other DNA sequences code for this CDR3. The J gene is TRDJ1, the V gene TRDV2; 12 positions match TRDD3. CDR1 and CDR2 from the germline V gene are GEAIGNYY and EKD. This CDR3 comprises 15 residues. Unmatched junction bases numbered 17, after V lost 9 bases and J lost 10 bases. The CDR3 DNA reads as TGTGCCCTTCGGGTACTGGGGGATACCTGGGGGGGACTCATCTTT. The encoded protein is CALRVLGDTWGGLIF.

V and J are TRDV2 and TRDJ1; 12 nucleotides match TRDD3. Germline-derived CDR1 and CDR2 are GEAIGNYY and EKD. V was pared by 2 bases and J by 1 base, with 16 bases of the junction left unmatched. This CDR3 spans 20 amino acids. The CDR3 spells CACDILLGTGGYCATDKLIF. The CDR3 DNA sequence: TGTGCCTGTGACATCCTACTAGGGACTGGGGGATACTGCGCCACCGATAAACTCATCTTT.

With regard to this clone: A much more abundant neighbour one base away suggests this may be a read error. Other DNA sequences in this specimen translate into the identical CDR3. The CDR3 sequence is CACDSLLGNRTGGKTDKLIF. The CDR3 nucleotides are TGTGCCTGTGACTCGTTACTGGGGAATCGAACTGGGGGAAAAACCGATAAACTCATCTTT. V and J are TRDV2 and TRDJ1, with 9 bases lining up with TRDD3. The V segment lost 3 bases and the J segment 2 bases; nucleotides outside the gene matches: 21. The CDR3 length is 20 residues. Per germline, CDR1 GEAIGNYY and CDR2 EKD.

The chain carries TRDV2 and TRDJ1; 8 bases are shared with TRDD3. The CDR3 is made up of 19 amino acids. The germline gives CDR1 GEAIGNYY, CDR2 EKD. With V trimmed by 2 bases and J by 2 bases, 18 bases remained unmatched. This CDR3 reads CACDKLLGGALYLTDKLIF. The CDR3 DNA is TGTGCCTGTGACAAATTACTGGGGGGAGCGCTTTACCTGACCGATAAACTCATCTTT.

With regard to this clone: A read error may produce the germline difference seen at one junction end. The V call is TRDV2, the J call TRDJ1; 11 bases map to TRDD3. Germline lookup yields CDR1 GEAIGNYY and CDR2 EKD. This CDR3 is 17 amino acids long. CDR3 nucleotides: TGTGCCCGTGACACTATGGGGGATACGCGTGGGACCGATAAACTCATCTTT. It yields the protein CARDTMGDTRGTDKLIF.

This clone was counted between two and nine times. Written as DNA, the CDR3 is TGTGCCTGTGATATTCTTTCTGGGGGATACGAGCGGACCGATAAACTCATCTTT. Translated, it gives CACDILSGGYERTDKLIF. The V and J genes are TRDV2 and TRDJ1, with TRDD3 identical over 12 bases. Germline CDR1 and CDR2: GEAIGNYY and EKD. The CDR3 has 18 residues. The V gene end was trimmed by 4 bases and the J gene end by 2 bases; junction bases not matched to a gene: 13.

The chain recombines TRDV1 with TRDJ1; TRDD3 aligns across 11 bases. CDR3 length equals 20 residues. Losses at the gene ends were 0 bases for V and 7 bases for J; bases not matched to a gene: 19. Per the germline V gene, CDR1 is TSWWSYY and CDR2 is QGS. The CDR3 spells CALGELWADNYWGIRRKLIF. DNA of the CDR3: TGTGCTCTTGGGGAACTTTGGGCGGACAACTACTGGGGGATAAGGCGTAAACTCATCTTT.

The gene calls are TRDV2 and TRDJ1; D not resolved. The V end lost 0 bases, the J end lost 4 bases, and 11 bases lay between the germline ends. Germline V lookup: CDR1 GEAIGNYY, CDR2 EKD. The CDR3 spans 14 residues. The CDR3 loop is CACDTVNFGDKLIF. CDR3 DNA: TGTGCCTGTGACACCGTGAATTTTGGCGATAAACTCATCTTT.

V gene TRDV2 combines with J gene TRDJ1, with D hard to call. The germline V gene encodes CDR1 GEAIGNYY and CDR2 EKD. This CDR3 is 20 amino acids long. Trimming pared 5 bases from V and 0 bases from J, leaving 30 bases between. CDR3 nucleotides: TGTGCCTGTGGCGCCATTAGGCCCGATTCATTATCCTCGTACACCGATAAACTCATCTTT. It encodes CACGAIRPDSLSSYTDKLIF.

This clone was recorded a few times. This chain joins TRDV2 and TRDJ3; the D gene is possibly TRDD3 (6 bases). The CDR3 has 18 amino acids. V was clipped by 2 bases and J by 0 bases, with 13 bases between them. Germline V gene sequence: CDR1 GEAIGNYY, CDR2 EKD. The DNA of the CDR3 is TGTGCCTGTGACAAGGTACTGGGCAGCTCCTGGGACACCCGACAGATGTTTTTC. Translated, it gives CACDKVLGSSWDTRQMFF.

This clone is termed medium-sized (0.01 to 0.1%). V is TRDV2 and J is TRDJ1; 13 bases map to TRDD3. With V trimmed by 4 bases and J by 3 bases, 4 bases remained unmatched. Germline assignment: CDR1 GEAIGNYY and CDR2 EKD. This CDR3 spans 15 amino acids. The CDR3 reads CACDILGDTADKLIF. CDR3 bases: TGTGCCTGTGATATACTGGGGGATACGGCCGATAAACTCATCTTT.

About this clone: This may be a read error, as it is one base from a much larger clone. Other DNA sequences in the sample encode the same CDR3. The chain links TRDV2 to TRDJ1; 11 bases fit TRDD3. The CDR3 spans 15 residues. Unmatched junction bases numbered 9, after V lost 3 bases and J lost 7 bases. CDR1 and CDR2 from the germline V gene are GEAIGNYY and EKD. The CDR3 nucleotides read TGTGCCTGTGACCATGTCCTGGGGGATACCCTTAAACTCATCTTT. Its protein product is CACDHVLGDTLKLIF.

In its sample, this clone was seen a few times. The V call is TRDV2, the J call TRDJ1; 12 bases align to TRDD3. The V gene end was trimmed by 1 base and the J gene end by 6 bases; junction bases not matched to a gene: 14. Germline CDR1 reads GEAIGNYY; CDR2 reads EKD. CDR3 length: 18 amino acids. The CDR3 DNA sequence: TGTGCCTGTGACACGATCACTGGGGGATACTCCGCCCCAAATAAACTCATCTTT. This sequence encodes CACDTITGGYSAPNKLIF.

Concerning this clone: It may be a read error: a sequence one base away is much more abundant. V is TRDV2 and J is TRDJ1, with 12 bases that match TRDD3. CDR3 length equals 19 residues. CDR1 and CDR2 from the germline V gene are GEAIGNYY and EKD. Here the CDR3 reads CACEPMSGGYASDTDKHIF. The CDR3, as DNA: TGTGCCTGTGAACCGATGTCTGGGGGATACGCGTCGGACACCGATAAACACATCTTT.

By frequency in the sample, this clone is large (0.1 to 1%). This sample includes further DNA sequences coding for the same CDR3. The chain employs TRDV2 and TRDJ1; a possible D gene is TRDD3 (6 bases). Germline-derived CDR1 and CDR2 are GEAIGNYY and EKD. This CDR3 is 14 amino acids long. The V and J ends lost 3 bases and 3 bases respectively, with 13 bases between them. CDR3 loop: CACDSILGADKLIF. In DNA form, the CDR3 reads TGTGCCTGTGACTCTATACTGGGAGCCGATAAACTCATCTTT.

This clone was seen a few times. This specimen includes other DNA sequences encoding the same CDR3. J is TRDJ3 and V is TRDV2; TRDD3 matches at 10 bases. CDR1 is GEAIGNYY, CDR2 EKD, per germline. J gave up 0 bases and V 0 bases, and 7 bases lay outside the gene matches. The CDR3 length is 20 residues. The CDR3 sequence: CACDTVLGDSSSWDTRQMFF. Here the CDR3 DNA reads TGTGCCTGTGACACCGTACTGGGGGATTCTAGCTCCTGGGACACCCGACAGATGTTTTTC.

Points on this clone: An end of the junction differs from the germline gene, which may be a read error. The chain carries TRDV2 and TRDJ1, with 7 bases lining up with TRDD3. This CDR3 region has 16 residues. Looked up from germline, CDR1 is GEAIGNYY and CDR2 is EKD. The CDR3 sequence is CAWDTMGEGSRGKIIF. As DNA, the CDR3 is TGTGCCTGGGACACGATGGGGGAGGGGAGTAGAGGTAAAATCATCTTT.

This clone was detected only a few times. CDR3 coding DNA: TGTGCCTGTGACAAACTTAAACTCTTGCCTACGGGAGATCTCCCACCATCCCACAGTGAACTCATCTTT. Its protein product is CACDKLKLLPTGDLPPSHSELIF. The J gene is TRDJ1, the V gene TRDV2, with a tentative D call TRDD2 (5 bases). The V gene lost 2 bases and the J gene lost 9 bases, with 45 bases spanning the gap. CDR1 and CDR2 from the germline V gene are GEAIGNYY and EKD. This CDR3 is built from 23 residues.